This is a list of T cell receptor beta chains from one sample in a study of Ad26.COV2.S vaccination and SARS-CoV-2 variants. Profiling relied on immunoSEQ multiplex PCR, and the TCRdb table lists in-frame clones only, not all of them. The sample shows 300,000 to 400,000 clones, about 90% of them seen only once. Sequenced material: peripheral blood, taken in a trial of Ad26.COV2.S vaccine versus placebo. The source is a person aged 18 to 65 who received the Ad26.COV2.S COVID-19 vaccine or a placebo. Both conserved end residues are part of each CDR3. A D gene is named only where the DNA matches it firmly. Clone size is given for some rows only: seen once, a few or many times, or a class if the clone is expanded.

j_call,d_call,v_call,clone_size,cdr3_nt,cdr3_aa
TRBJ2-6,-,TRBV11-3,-,TGTGCCAGCAGCTCACCGGGACCGCTCTCTGGGGCCAACGTCCTGACTTTC,CASSSPGPLSGANVLTF
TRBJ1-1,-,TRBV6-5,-,TGTGCCAGCAGTTATGGACAGATGAACACTGAAGCTTTCTTT,CASSYGQMNTEAFF
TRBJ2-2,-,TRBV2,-,TGTGCCAGCATTCCGAGCCTACTGATCGCGAACACCGGGGAGCTGTTTTTT,CASIPSLLIANTGELFF
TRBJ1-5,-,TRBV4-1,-,TGCGCCAGCAGCCCCCAGTGGGGCAATCAGCCCCAGCATTTT,CASSPQWGNQPQHF
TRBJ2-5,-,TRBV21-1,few,TGTGCCAGCAGCAAAGAGCCCTCGTCCCTGTGGGGCCCCCAAGAGACCCAGTACTTC,CASSKEPSSLWGPQETQYF
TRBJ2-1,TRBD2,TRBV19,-,TGTGCCAGTAGTACCTCGGGACTAGCGGGAGTTGTGTGGGAGCAGTTCTTC,CASSTSGLAGVVWEQFF
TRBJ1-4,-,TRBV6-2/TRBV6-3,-,TGTGCCAGCAGTTGGCAGACTAATGAAAAACTGTTTTTT,CASSWQTNEKLFF
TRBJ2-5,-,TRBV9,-,TGTGCCAGCAGCGCCAGTTGGCGATCACAAGAGACCCAGTACTTC,CASSASWRSQETQYF
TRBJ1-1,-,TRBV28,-,TGTGCCAGCAGTTCCCCCCCAACGGTACCCACTGAAGCTTTCTTT,CASSSPPTVPTEAFF
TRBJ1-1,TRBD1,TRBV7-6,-,TGTGCCAGCAGCGCGCAGGGGGTCACTGAAGCTTTCTTT,CASSAQGVTEAFF
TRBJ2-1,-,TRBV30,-,TGTGCTTACGGACTACCGCAGTTCTTC,CAYGLPQFF
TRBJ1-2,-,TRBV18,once,TGTGCCAGCTCCCGAGCAGAACGATATGGCTACACCTTC,CASSRAERYGYTF
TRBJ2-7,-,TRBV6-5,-,TGTGCCAGCAGTACCCGGGCCCCTTGGCGCAACGAGCAGTACTTC,CASSTRAPWRNEQYF
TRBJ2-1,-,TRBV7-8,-,TGTGCCAGCAGGGGTTTTAAGAGGTTCCCCTACAATGAGCAGTTCTTC,CASRGFKRFPYNEQFF
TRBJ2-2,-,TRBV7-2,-,TGTGCCAGCAGCCCGGGACTGAACACCGGGGAGCTGTTTTTT,CASSPGLNTGELFF
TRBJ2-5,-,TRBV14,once,TGTGCCAGCAGCCTCGCAGAGACCCAGTACTTC,CASSLAETQYF
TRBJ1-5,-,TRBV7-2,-,TGTGCCAGCAGCTTTAGTACGTCTCAGCCCCAGCATTTT,CASSFSTSQPQHF
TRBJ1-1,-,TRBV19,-,TGTGCCAGCTCAGTCGGGGGGAACACTGAAGCTTTCTTT,CASSVGGNTEAFF
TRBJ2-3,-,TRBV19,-,TGTGCCAGTAGTATAGGGACGGTGTCCGGCACAGATACGCAGTATTTT,CASSIGTVSGTDTQYF
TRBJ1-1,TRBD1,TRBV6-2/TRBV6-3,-,TGTGCCAGCAGTCGGGACAGGACCAGCCTGAACACTGAAGCTTTCTTT,CASSRDRTSLNTEAFF
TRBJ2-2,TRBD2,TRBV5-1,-,TGCGCCAGCAGCTTGGAGGGGACTAGCGGGGGCTCGTCCGGGGAGCTGTTTTTT,CASSLEGTSGGSSGELFF
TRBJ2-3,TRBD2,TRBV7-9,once,TGTGCCAGCAGCCCGGTACGACTAGCGGGAGGGCGCACAGATACGCAGTATTTT,CASSPVRLAGGRTDTQYF
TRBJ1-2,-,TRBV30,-,TGTGCCTGGAGTATGGTGGAGCGCGGCTACACCTTC,CAWSMVERGYTF
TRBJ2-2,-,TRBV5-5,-,TGTGCCAGCAGACGGGGTGGGGTGGCGAACACCGGGGAGCTGTTTTTT,CASRRGGVANTGELFF
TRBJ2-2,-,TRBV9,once,TGTGCCAGCAGCGGCGAGGAGGGGAAACGCACCGGGGAGCTGTTTTTT,CASSGEEGKRTGELFF
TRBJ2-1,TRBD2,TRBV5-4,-,TGTGCCAGCAGCTTTGCAGCGGGGGGGCCAAAGGCCGATGAGCAGTTCTTC,CASSFAAGGPKADEQFF
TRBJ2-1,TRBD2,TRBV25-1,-,TGTGCCAGCCTAGCGGACTCCTACAATGAGCAGTTCTTC,CASLADSYNEQFF
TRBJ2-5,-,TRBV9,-,TGTGCCAGCAGCCGCGGGACAGACCAAGAGACCCAGTACTTC,CASSRGTDQETQYF
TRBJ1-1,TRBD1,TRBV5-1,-,TGCGCCAGCAGCTTGTATATATACCAGGGGGATGTGAACACTGAAGCTTTCTTT,CASSLYIYQGDVNTEAFF
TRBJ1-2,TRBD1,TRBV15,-,TGTGCCACCAGATCAGCGGGACAGGGGATGTATGGCTACACCTTC,CATRSAGQGMYGYTF
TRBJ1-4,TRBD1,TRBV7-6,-,TGTGCCAGCAGTGAGGACAGGGGGCATGCGGCGGATGAAAAACTGTTTTTT,CASSEDRGHAADEKLFF
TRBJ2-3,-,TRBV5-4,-,TGTGCCAGCAGCTTGGTAGTAGGCGGGGGCACAGATACGCAGTATTTT,CASSLVVGGGTDTQYF
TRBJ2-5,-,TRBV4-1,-,TGCGCCAGCAGCCAAGTTGGGGCCTTAACAGGCCCGGGGGAGACCCAGTACTTC,CASSQVGALTGPGETQYF
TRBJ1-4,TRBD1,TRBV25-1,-,TGTGCCAGCGACAGGGGAGACGAAAAACTGTTTTTT,CASDRGDEKLFF
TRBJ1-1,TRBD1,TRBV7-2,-,TGTGCCAGCAGCTTAGCCGGGACAGCTAACACTGAAGCTTTCTTT,CASSLAGTANTEAFF
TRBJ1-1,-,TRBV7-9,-,TGTGCCAGCAGCCAGGAATGGCCGAACACTGAAGCTTTCTTT,CASSQEWPNTEAFF
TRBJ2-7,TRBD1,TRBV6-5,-,TGTGCCAGCAGTTCCTCGGGGACAGGGGCCTACGAGCAGTACTTC,CASSSSGTGAYEQYF
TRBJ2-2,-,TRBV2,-,TGTGCCAGCAGTGCTCGACAGGGAGGTTGGACCGGGGAGCTGTTTTTT,CASSARQGGWTGELFF
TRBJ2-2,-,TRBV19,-,TGTGCCAGTAAGCCGCGCGACCGCACCGGGGAGCTGTTTTTT,CASKPRDRTGELFF
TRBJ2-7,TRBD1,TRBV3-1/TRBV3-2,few,TGTGCCAGCAGCCGTGGGACAGCCGGCGGCGAGCAGTACTTC,CASSRGTAGGEQYF
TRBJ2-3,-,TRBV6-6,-,TGTGCCAGTTACGGGGCGGGGAGCACAGATACGCAGTATTTT,CASYGAGSTDTQYF
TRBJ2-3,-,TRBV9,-,TGTGCCAGCAGCGGGGGAGGAGACACAGATACGCAGTATTTT,CASSGGGDTDTQYF
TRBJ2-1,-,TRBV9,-,TGTGCCAGCAGCGTAGAATGGACTACGAGCTCCTACAATGAGCAGTTCTTC,CASSVEWTTSSYNEQFF